The 24 T cell receptor beta chains presented below share a single source sample, sequenced in a study of CD8+ T cells in alopecia areata (dated by TCRdb to 2016 to 2019). The time point label here, explained by the study, means: baseline before oral tofacitinib. The protocol used for the library was the immunoSEQ multiplex PCR assay. To provide template for TCR sequencing, every sample had RNA extracted and reverse transcribed into cDNA. TCRdb mirrors the immuneACCESS table, restricted to in-frame sequences. Some clones are absent from its copies; in checked studies, under half trace to an unresolved V gene, and the reason for the others is unknown. The sample table contains 150,000 or so clones; only one count was recorded for about three fifths of them. The top ten constitute about 6.8% of the sample. The input for sequencing was CD4+ T cells sorted from blood, taken at week 0. The receptors come from a human donor with alopecia areata.

A word on this clone: This specimen includes other DNA sequences encoding the same CDR3. The chain combines TRBV6-5 with TRBJ2-6; maybe TRBD1 (6 bases). The germline V gene has CDR1 MNHEY and CDR2 SVGAGI. Between the trimmed V and J ends, which lost 6 bases and 0 bases, there was a span of 9 bases. The CDR3 runs to 15 residues. CDR3 sequence (DNA): TGTGCCAGCAGGCCCAGGGGCTCTGGGGCCAACGTCCTGACTTTC. Translated: CASRPRGSGANVLTF.

V is TRBV5-1 and J is TRBJ1-4; D gene ambiguous. Germline V gene data show CDR1 as SGHRS and CDR2 as YFSETQ. CDR3 length: 14 amino acids. V was trimmed by 0 bases and J by 2 bases, leaving 5 bases between them. CDR3 region: CASSLGKTNEKLFF. CDR3 bases: TGCGCCAGCAGCTTGGGAAAGACTAATGAAAAACTGTTTTTT.

V is TRBV25-1 and J is TRBJ2-5; D call uncertain. Germline V lookup: CDR1 MGHDK, CDR2 SYGVNS. V was cut by 3 bases and J by 2 bases, with 13 bases left in between. The CDR3 consists of 15 residues. CDR3 protein: CASSDISEFQETQYF. The CDR3 coding sequence is TGTGCCAGCAGTGATATCTCTGAATTTCAAGAGACCCAGTACTTC.

The CDR3 coding sequence is TGTGCCAGCAGCTTGGCACAGGGTAGACAGTATTTT. Protein sequence: CASSLAQGRQYF. This chain connects TRBV7-2 to TRBJ2-3, with D possibly TRBD1 on 6 matching bases. V shed 3 bases and J shed 12 bases, with 13 bases lying between them. CDR3 size: 12 residues. Germline lookup yields CDR1 SGHTA and CDR2 FQGNSA. Full variable domain (remainder filled in from reference TRBV7-2 and TRBJ2-3): GAGVSQSPSNKVTEKGKDVELRCDPISGHTALYWYRQSLGQGLEFLIYFQGNSAPDKSGLPSDRFSAERTGGSVSTLTIQRTQQEDSAVYLCASSLAQGRQYFGPGTRLTVL.

This clone was seen just once. The V call is TRBV19, the J call TRBJ2-4; 8 bases map to TRBD1. Germline-derived CDR1 and CDR2 are LNHDA and SQIVND (reference sequence). V trimming: 5 bases; J trimming: 5 bases; junction bases outside the gene matches: 5. The CDR3 totals 14 residues. The CDR3 sequence is CASSSPGQENIQYF. CDR3 in DNA: TGTGCCAGTAGTTCACCGGGACAGGAAAACATTCAGTACTTC.

In the case of this clone: The same CDR3 arises from other DNA sequences in this sample as well. The V call is TRBV30, the J call TRBJ2-6; D remains ambiguous. The CDR3 consists of 12 residues. The germline V and J ends were trimmed by 5 bases and 0 bases, with 2 bases remaining between them. Germline V gene sequence: CDR1 GTSNPN, CDR2 SVGIG (reference sequence). CDR3 sequence: CAWSSGANVLTF. The CDR3 nucleotides read TGTGCCTGGTCCTCTGGGGCCAACGTCCTGACTTTC. Full variable domain (missing parts from reference TRBV30 and TRBJ2-6): SQTIHQWPATLVQPVGSPLSLECTVEGTSNPNLYWYRQAAGRGLQLLFYSVGIGQISSEVPQNLSASRPQDRQFILSSKKLLLSDSGFYLCAWSSGANVLTFGAGSRLTVL.

V usage is TRBV18 and J usage is TRBJ2-2; D is undetermined. The V end was cut by 2 bases, the J end by 8 bases, with 12 bases between. Germline V CDR1 and CDR2: KGHSH, LQKENI. The CDR3 totals 14 residues. CDR3 loop: CASSPGIEPGELFF. The CDR3 nucleotides read TGTGCCAGCTCACCAGGGATCGAACCAGGGGAGCTGTTTTTT.

The chain is built from TRBV4-1 and TRBJ2-3, with TRBD2 matching 12 bases. This CDR3 contains 18 residues. Germline-derived CDR1 and CDR2 are MGHRA and YSYEKL. J gave up 3 bases and V 1 base, and 8 bases lay outside the gene matches. CDR3 coding DNA: TGCGCCAGCAGCCAAGTGATTCTAGCGGGGGGGCTGACAGATACGCAGTATTTT. Translated, it gives CASSQVILAGGLTDTQYF.

V gene TRBV18 combines with J gene TRBJ2-5; 7 positions match TRBD1. Germline values: CDR1 KGHSH, CDR2 LQKENI. Losses at the gene ends were 8 bases for V and 0 bases for J; bases not matched to a gene: 3. The CDR3 has 13 residues. CDR3 sequence: CASTGQDQETQYF. In DNA form, the CDR3 reads TGTGCCAGCACCGGACAGGACCAAGAGACCCAGTACTTC.

The V call is TRBV29-1, the J call TRBJ1-2; D unresolved. CDR1 is SQVTM and CDR2 is ANQGSEA in the germline V gene. This CDR3 comprises 13 residues. Trimming removed 1 base at V and 4 bases at J, with 10 bases between. The CDR3 nucleotides are TGCAGCGTTGAAGGGGGATCCTTCTATGGCTACACCTTC. Translating it yields CSVEGGSFYGYTF.

The CDR3 DNA is TGTGCCAGCAGCCAACTGGGGACAGGCCATGGCTACACCTTC. It is translated as CASSQLGTGHGYTF. This rearrangement joins TRBV4-2 to TRBJ1-2; the match to TRBD1 covers 8 bases. The length of the CDR3 is 14 residues. Unmatched junction bases numbered 5, after V lost 2 bases and J lost 6 bases. Germline lookup yields CDR1 LGHNA and CDR2 YNFKEQ.

V usage is TRBV4-3 and J usage is TRBJ1-6; 9 nucleotides match TRBD1. CDR1 LGHNA and CDR2 YSLEER come from the germline V gene. The CDR3 contains 17 residues. V dropped 1 base and J dropped 5; count of bases not matched to a gene: 6. The chain's CDR3 is CASSQVPQGANNSPLHF. CDR3 in DNA: TGCGCCAGCAGCCAAGTCCCACAGGGGGCCAATAATTCACCCCTCCACTTT.

A few counts support this clone. This chain uses TRBV18 with TRBJ2-7; D may be TRBD2 (5 bases). The germline V gene has CDR1 KGHSH and CDR2 LQKENI. The CDR3 runs 12 residues. V gave up 6 bases and J gave up 7 bases, with 13 bases separating them. The CDR3 here is CASSQSSGEQYF. Written as DNA, the CDR3 is TGTGCCAGCTCCCAAAGTTCGGGAGAGCAGTACTTC.

This clone has more than one count but fewer than ten. The chain has TRBV9 and TRBJ2-6; D is ambiguous. Trimming took off 0 bases at V and 1 base at J, with 5 bases between the two ends. Germline values: CDR1 SGDLS, CDR2 YYNGEE. The CDR3 contains 15 residues. The CDR3, as DNA: TGTGCCAGCAGCGTAGTCGGGTCTGGGGCCAACGTCCTGACTTTC. This codes for CASSVVGSGANVLTF.

The CDR3 DNA follows: TGCAGTGCAGACAGTAATGGCTACACCTTC. Translation: CSADSNGYTF. The rearrangement links TRBV20-1 to TRBJ1-2; possibly TRBD1 for D (5 bases). Germline CDR1 reads DFQATT; CDR2 reads SNEGSKA (reference sequence). The CDR3 is made up of 10 amino acids. V lost 6 bases to trimming and J lost 6 bases, with 8 bases between them.

The CDR3 sequence is CASSQVSGANVLTF. In nucleotides, the CDR3 is TGCGCCAGCAGCCAAGTCTCTGGGGCCAACGTCCTGACTTTC. The chain couples TRBV4-3 to TRBJ2-6; D not certain. Germline V CDR1 and CDR2: LGHNA, YSLEER. V shed 1 base and J shed 0 bases, with 1 base lying between them. This CDR3 has 14 amino acids.

V and J are TRBV5-1 and TRBJ2-5, with 13 positions matching TRBD2. The germline CDR1 and CDR2 sequences are SGHRS and YFSETQ. V gave up 3 bases and J gave up 3 bases; unmatched junction bases: 2. This CDR3 has 15 amino acids. The CDR3, as DNA: TGCGCCAGCAGCTCCGGACTAGCGGGGGAAGAGACCCAGTACTTC. Residues: CASSSGLAGEETQYF.

The V call is TRBV6-6, the J call TRBJ1-4; the D is unclear. There are 11 residues in the CDR3. Looked up from germline, CDR1 is MNHNY and CDR2 is SVGAGI (reference sequence). V lost 4 bases and J 7 bases, leaving 4 bases between the germline ends. The CDR3 region is CASSFTEKLFF. The CDR3 DNA reads TGTGCCAGCAGTTTCACTGAAAAACTGTTTTTT.

The chain links TRBV5-6 to TRBJ1-6, with D perhaps TRBD1 (6 bases). The V and J ends lost 4 bases and 11 bases respectively, with 10 bases between them. The CDR3 sequence is 12 residues long. From germline, CDR1 is SGHDT and CDR2 YYEEEE. DNA for the CDR3: TGTGCCAGCAGCGGCCGGACAGCACCCCTCCACTTT. It is translated as CASSGRTAPLHF.

This clone was observed a few times. This sequence joins TRBV29-1 and TRBJ2-1, with TRBD1 matching over 7 bases. Germline V lookup: CDR1 SQVTM, CDR2 ANQGSEA. V was clipped by 3 bases and J by 1 base; unmatched bases: 6. The CDR3 is 15 amino acids. CDR3 loop: CSVESRDSSYNEQFF. The CDR3 bases are TGCAGCGTTGAGAGCCGGGACAGTTCCTACAATGAGCAGTTCTTC.

The chain recombines TRBV7-2 with TRBJ2-5; 8 nucleotides align to TRBD1. V was pared by 6 bases and J by 5 bases, with 8 bases of the junction left unmatched. From germline, CDR1 is SGHTA and CDR2 FQGNSA. The CDR3 has 14 amino acids. This CDR3 reads CASSRGDRRETQYF. CDR3 sequence (DNA): TGTGCCAGCAGTCGAGGGGACAGGCGGGAGACCCAGTACTTC.

This clone occurred a few times. The CDR3 region has the DNA TGCAGCGTTTCGAAGGGGGAGACCCAGTACTTC. Translation gives CSVSKGETQYF. The chain links TRBV29-1 to TRBJ2-5; maybe TRBD1 (5 bases). Per germline, CDR1 SQVTM and CDR2 ANQGSEA. The CDR3 runs 11 residues. Deletions cut 5 bases from V and 5 bases from J, with 9 bases between.

A single count supports this clone. The genes are TRBV4-3 and TRBJ2-3; tentatively, D is TRBD1 (5 bases). Germline V gives CDR1 LGHNA, CDR2 YSLEER. The CDR3 is 19 residues long. Trimming took off 1 base at V and 6 bases at J, with 26 bases between the two ends. In DNA form, the CDR3 reads TGCGCCAGCAGCCAAGGCTTTACTAATAGGAGTTACTCAGGGGATACGCAGTATTTT. Its translation is CASSQGFTNRSYSGDTQYF.

The V gene is TRBV10-3, the J gene TRBJ2-7; D is ambiguous. The CDR3 is 16 residues long. Trimming cost V 5 bases and J 0 bases, with 17 bases left between them. CDR1 ENHRY and CDR2 SYGVKD come from the germline V gene. The CDR3 loop is CAISTTSGRASYEQYF. The DNA of the CDR3 is TGTGCCATCAGTACGACCTCCGGACGGGCCTCCTACGAGCAGTACTTC.